This TCR beta chain was sequenced during a study of patients and donors after allogeneic stem cell transplantation. TCRdb used MiXCR to reprocess the RT-PCR reads, holding one entry per CDR3 protein. The sample contains around 240,000 distinct CDR3 sequences, 11% to 15% of which appear only once. The CDR3 runs to 19 residues. V gave up 4 bases and J gave up 0 bases; unmatched junction bases: 10. Germline CDR1 SGDLS, CDR2 YYNGEE. This clonotype has more than one count but fewer than ten. This receptor was identified in a human donor who was either an allogeneic HSCT recipient or a stem cell or donor lymphocyte infusion donor (not recorded which). It is not recorded whose cells these are; they may come from a transplant donor. Sequences were obtained from blood, either unsorted or a sorted T cell fraction (not recorded which). This chain joins TRBV9 and TRBJ2-2, with TRBD2 identical over 12 bases. CDR3 coding DNA: TGTGCCAGCAGCCCCCGACTAGCGGGGGAGCTCGCGAACACCGGGGAGCTGTTTTTT. The encoded protein is CASSPRLAGELANTGELFF.